This T cell receptor beta chain was captured by sequencing in a study of blood T cell repertoires in COVID-19. Overall study: Researchers got acute and convalescent COVID-19 samples from the United States, Italy and Spain. In each case, the material was cDNA or gDNA derived from T cells, B-cell-depleted T cells, or PBMCs.

The length of the CDR3 is 13 residues. Germline V gene lookup returns CDR1 LNHDA and CDR2 SQIVND (reference sequence). Trimming removed 6 bases from V and 4 bases from J, with 12 bases in between. Original analysis: Scientists estimated how many nucleated cells there were by amplifying reference gene primers. Some clones are missing from TCRdb's copy, which holds only in-frame ones; the method was immunoSEQ multiplex PCR. The V and J calls and clone size are taken from that table; D and trimming were inferred from the DNA. Of around 140,000 clones in the sample, around 90% are singletons; the top ten hold roughly 1.6%.

The source material was peripheral blood. The TCR comes from a human donor in a cohort sampled during active COVID-19. V usage is TRBV19 and J usage is TRBJ1-2; a weak D match, TRBD1 (6 bases). CDR3 nucleotide sequence: TGTGCCAGTAGGGACCAGGGGACCTATGGCTACACCTTC. Translation gives CASRDQGTYGYTF.